This TCR beta chain was observed in a study of T-cell memory formation after mild COVID-19. Overall study context: Clustering of TCRs was largely donor specific.

Overall study results and limits: The finding that pre-infection memory included some responding clones suggested that cross-reactive memory joined. Day 15 to 85 contracting clones showed balanced CD4/CD8; day 15 to 37 expanders favored CD4+.

One entry per CDR3 protein results from TCRdb running MiXCR on the 5' RACE reads. The table includes hundreds of thousands of distinct CDR3 sequences, 20% detected once. Concerning this clonotype: Antigen unknown.

V lost 4 bases to trimming and J lost 2 bases, with 23 bases between them. CDR3 length: 18 amino acids. The germline gives CDR1 MGHRA, CDR2 YSYEKL. V usage is TRBV4-1 and J usage is TRBJ1-2; D is unresolved. This TCR was sampled from an adult woman who had mild COVID-19 (a few samples of this study predate the infection). Cell type and time point are not known. The sample comprised PBMCs or a T cell subset sorted from them (not recorded which). CDR3: CASSPTDGLFPTNYGYTF. The CDR3 DNA follows: TGCGCCAGCAGCCCCACGGACGGACTCTTCCCTACAAACTATGGCTACACCTTC.